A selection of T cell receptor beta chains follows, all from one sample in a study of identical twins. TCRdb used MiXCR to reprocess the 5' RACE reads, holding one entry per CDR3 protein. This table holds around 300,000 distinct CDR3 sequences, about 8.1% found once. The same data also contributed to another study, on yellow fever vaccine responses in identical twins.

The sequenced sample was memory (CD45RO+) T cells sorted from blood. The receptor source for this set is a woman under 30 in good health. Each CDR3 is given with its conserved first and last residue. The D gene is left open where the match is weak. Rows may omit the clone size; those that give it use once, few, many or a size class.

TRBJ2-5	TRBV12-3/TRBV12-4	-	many	TGTGCCAGCAGTTTGAACCATCAAGAGACCCAGTACTTC	CASSLNHQETQYF
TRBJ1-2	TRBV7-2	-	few	TGTGCCAGCAGCTTCGCCAGGGGCTATGGCTACACCTTC	CASSFARGYGYTF
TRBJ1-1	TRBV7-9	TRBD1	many	TGTGCCAGCAGCAGTACAGGGGGCTACACTGAAGCTTTCTTT	CASSSTGGYTEAFF
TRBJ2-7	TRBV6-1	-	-	TGTGCCAGCAGTCCTGCCCGCGTGACGGCGGCCTACGAGCAGTACTTC	CASSPARVTAAYEQYF
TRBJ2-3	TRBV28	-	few	TGTGCCAGCAGTGGGGCAGGGATTTCCGGCACAGATACGCAGTATTTT	CASSGAGISGTDTQYF
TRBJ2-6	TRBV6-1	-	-	TGTGCCAGTGTTGGGGCGGCAGGGGCCAACGTCCTGACTTTC	CASVGAAGANVLTF
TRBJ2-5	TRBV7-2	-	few	TGTGCCAGCAGCCCCACAGGCGGGGAGACCCAGTACTTC	CASSPTGGETQYF
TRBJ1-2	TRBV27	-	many	TGTGCCAGCAGCCACACAGGGTACTATCCCTACACCTTC	CASSHTGYYPYTF
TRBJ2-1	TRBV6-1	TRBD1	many	TGTGCCAGCAGTATAGTACAGGGGGCGGGCAATGAGCAGTTCTTC	CASSIVQGAGNEQFF
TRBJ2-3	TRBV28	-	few	TGTGCCAGCAGTTTCTCCCGCAGGCTTACTAAGACAGATACGCAGTATTTT	CASSFSRRLTKTDTQYF